This T cell receptor beta chain was recorded in a study of T cell repertoires in aging, cancer and after chemotherapy. Study-wide background: Patients with glioblastoma brain tumors were sampled before and after temozolomide-based therapy. Study-wide results and caveats: No conclusions about immunological memory after chemotherapy can be drawn from the repertoire data.

Rearranged V-D-J TRB sequences were amplified with a mixed TRB-A/B primer pool. Each CDR3 protein is one row after TCRdb ran MiXCR on the multiplex PCR reads. The table records 2,500 to 3,000 distinct CDR3 sequences, around 21% of them present only once. In its sample, this clonotype was seen a few times. The antigen is unknown. Amplification of TCR beta used genomic DNA extracted from peripheral blood. CDR1 and CDR2 from the germline V gene are SGHKS and YYEKEE (reference sequence). The germline V and J ends were trimmed by 4 bases and 8 bases, with 24 bases remaining between them. The CDR3 runs to 16 residues.

The chain uses TRBV5-5 and TRBJ1-2; no firm D call. The receptor comes from a human donor with a solid tumor. Sequenced material: blood. The CDR3 spells CASSASYRDTIRGYTF. The CDR3 DNA reads TGTGCCAGCAGCGCCTCATACAGAGACACTATCAGGGGCTACACCTTC.